These 28 T cell receptor beta chains share one sample of origin, sequenced in a study of shared clonotypes between healthy human individuals. Clones were sequenced by immunoSEQ multiplex PCR, and TCRdb holds only the in-frame ones, with some missing. This table holds about 2.4 million clones, roughly nine tenths found once. Sequencing was carried out using naive CD4+ T cells sorted from blood. Sample subset: CD45RA+ positively selected. Receptors were obtained from a man aged 18 to 30 in good health.

This sequence joins TRBV28 and TRBJ1-1, with D maybe TRBD1 (5 bases). The V gene's germline CDR1 is MDHEN and CDR2 SYDVKM. Trimming cost V 1 base and J 3 bases, with 15 bases left between them. This CDR3 has 16 amino acids. This CDR3 reads CASSLFWTLGDTEAFF. The CDR3 DNA reads TGTGCCAGCAGTTTATTCTGGACATTAGGGGACACTGAAGCTTTCTTT.

The rearrangement links TRBV15 to TRBJ1-6; a weak D match, TRBD1 (5 bases). Germline CDR1 reads LNHNV; CDR2 reads YYDKDF (reference sequence). V gave up 6 bases and J gave up 0 bases, with 12 bases separating them. The CDR3 sequence is 16 residues long. The DNA for the CDR3 is TGTGCCACCAGAGGAAGACAGAGCTCCTATAATTCACCCCTCCACTTT. Protein: CATRGRQSSYNSPLHF.

The chain combines TRBV19 with TRBJ1-5; the D is unclear. This CDR3 has 14 residues. The V and J ends lost 10 bases and 1 base respectively, with 14 bases between them. Germline CDR1 reads LNHDA; CDR2 reads SQIVND (reference sequence). For the CDR3, the DNA is TGTGCCAAAAGAGAAGGGCGAAGCAATCAGCCCCAGCATTTT. Its translation: CAKREGRSNQPQHF.

This chain joins TRBV10-2 and TRBJ1-6; the D gene is possibly TRBD1 (5 bases). V was clipped by 8 bases and J by 4 bases, with 9 bases between them. Germline V lookup: CDR1 WSHSY, CDR2 SAAADI. This CDR3 spans 13 amino acids. In DNA form, the CDR3 reads TGCGCCAGCGCGGGGGAGTATAATTCACCCCTCCACTTT. Amino acids: CASAGEYNSPLHF.

The chain combines TRBV21-1 with TRBJ2-1; the DNA was not used to check the table's D call, TRBD2. TRBV21-1 is a listed pseudogene. CDR3 length: 14 amino acids. In DNA form, the CDR3 reads TGTGCCAGCAGCAAAAGGGGAGGGAGGAATGAGCAGTTCTTC. It specifies CASSKRGGRNEQFF.

In the case of this clone: A junction end diverges from the germline sequence, so it may reflect a read error. This rearrangement joins TRBV7-2 to TRBJ2-4, with 7 bases identical to TRBD1. The CDR3 is 13 residues long. In germline, CDR1 is SGHTA, CDR2 FQGNSA. Here the CDR3 reads CASSLGIPGQLEF. CDR3 coding DNA: TGTGCCAGCAGCTTAGGAATTCCGGGACAGTTGGAATTC.

This chain uses TRBV30 with TRBJ1-6; TRBD1 is a possible D gene (5 bases). The germline V gene encodes CDR1 GTSNPN and CDR2 SVGIG (reference sequence). The germline V and J ends were trimmed by 0 bases and 7 bases, with 22 bases remaining between them. The CDR3 extends over 18 amino acids. The CDR3 is CAWSVRTRDRHYNSPLHF. The CDR3 nucleotides read TGTGCCTGGAGTGTTAGGACAAGGGACCGCCACTACAATTCACCCCTCCACTTT.

The rearrangement links TRBV6-1 to TRBJ2-4; no clear D. Germline V gives CDR1 MNHNS, CDR2 SASEGT. Trimming removed 0 bases at V and 7 bases at J, with 7 bases between. The CDR3 spans 13 residues. The CDR3 DNA reads TGTGCCAGCAGTGAAGCCGGCAGGAACATTCAGTACTTC. Its protein product is CASSEAGRNIQYF.

This clone was observed a single time. This sequence joins TRBV28 and TRBJ2-7; D not certain. The germline V gene has CDR1 MDHEN and CDR2 SYDVKM. Trimming took 6 bases from V and 3 from J, leaving 6 bases between them. This CDR3 has 11 amino acids. This chain's CDR3 is CASRGLYEQYF. The DNA for the CDR3 is TGTGCCAGCAGGGGTCTCTACGAGCAGTACTTC.

Turning to this clone: Other DNA sequences in the same sample also yield this CDR3. The V gene is TRBV6-1, the J gene TRBJ1-5, with D unclear. Germline CDR1 is MNHNS and CDR2 is SASEGT. The CDR3 has 14 amino acids. The germline V and J ends were trimmed by 1 base and 1 base, with 5 bases remaining between them. The CDR3 loop reads CASSEVDSNQPQHF. The CDR3 bases are TGTGCCAGCAGTGAAGTAGACAGCAATCAGCCCCAGCATTTT.

This clone appeared once. The genes are TRBV5-1 and TRBJ2-5; 10 positions match TRBD2. Germline lookup yields CDR1 SGHRS and CDR2 YFSETQ. Trimming removed 4 bases from V and 5 bases from J; junction bases left unmatched: 17. The CDR3 runs 18 residues. CDR3 in DNA: TGCGCCAGCAGCCTCCGGGGGGTCGCTAGCGGGAGCCGGGAGACCCAGTACTTC. Its protein product is CASSLRGVASGSRETQYF.

V is TRBV6-6 and J is TRBJ2-2; D is unresolved. The V gene lost 6 bases and the J gene lost 1 base, with 6 bases spanning the gap. This CDR3 is built from 13 residues. Per germline, CDR1 MNHNY and CDR2 SVGAGI (reference sequence). CDR3 bases: TGTGCCAGCAGGAGTAGGAACACCGGGGAGCTGTTTTTT. It translates to CASRSRNTGELFF.

The chain carries TRBV7-9 and TRBJ2-3; D gene ambiguous. The CDR3 totals 16 residues. V lost 2 bases and J 2 bases, leaving 14 bases between the germline ends. The V gene's germline CDR1 is SEHNR and CDR2 FQNEAQ (reference sequence). The CDR3 loop is CASSLLFGQITDTQYF. The CDR3 nucleotides are TGTGCCAGCAGCTTATTGTTCGGTCAAATCACAGATACGCAGTATTTT.

The genes are TRBV30 and TRBJ2-5, with D uncertain. The V gene's germline CDR1 is GTSNPN and CDR2 SVGIG (reference sequence). The CDR3 runs to 11 residues. With 3 bases removed from V and 11 bases from J, the gap between germline ends came to 13 bases. CDR3 coding DNA: TGTGCCTGGAGCGAATCCCAGGAGCAGTACTTC. Protein product: CAWSESQEQYF.

This chain connects TRBV19 to TRBJ2-1; D is possibly TRBD1 or TRBD2 (5 bases each). Germline CDR1 LNHDA, CDR2 SQIVND (reference sequence). Deletions cut 0 bases from V and 8 bases from J, with 20 bases between. CDR3 length equals 17 residues. CDR3 amino acids: CASSIDLGTTRSHEQFF. The CDR3 nucleotides are TGTGCCAGTAGTATAGATCTTGGGACCACCCGGAGCCATGAGCAGTTCTTC.

The rearrangement links TRBV7-9 to TRBJ2-2, with 13 bases lining up with TRBD2. The germline gives CDR1 SEHNR, CDR2 FQNEAQ (reference sequence). The CDR3 contains 17 residues. Unmatched junction bases numbered 1, after V lost 1 base and J lost 2 bases. The CDR3 sequence is CASSLGGLAGNTGELFF. The CDR3 DNA is TGTGCCAGCAGCTTAGGGGGACTAGCGGGAAACACCGGGGAGCTGTTTTTT.

The chain employs TRBV5-1 and TRBJ1-2; 9 bases map to TRBD1. Trimming cost V 0 bases and J 6 bases; bases outside gene matches: 9. Germline CDR1 SGHRS, CDR2 YFSETQ. The CDR3 is 16 amino acids. This CDR3 is CASSLATGTGLNGYTF. CDR3 nucleotides: TGCGCCAGCAGCTTGGCCACCGGGACAGGGTTGAATGGCTACACCTTC.

In regard to this clone: Other DNA sequences in this specimen translate into the identical CDR3. V is TRBV18 and J is TRBJ2-7; 7 nucleotides align to TRBD2. V lost 3 bases and J lost 2; bases outside the gene matches: 4. Per germline, CDR1 KGHSH and CDR2 LQKENI. CDR3 length: 14 residues. CDR3 nucleotides: TGTGCCAGCTCACCGCCTAGCGGAACCTACGAGCAGTACTTC. Protein sequence: CASSPPSGTYEQYF.

Only one count was recorded for this clone. The J gene is TRBJ1-3, the V gene TRBV19; TRBD1 matches at 8 bases. The V and J ends lost 5 bases and 0 bases, in that order; junction bases with no gene match: 9. The CDR3 extends over 17 amino acids. Germline V lookup: CDR1 LNHDA, CDR2 SQIVND (reference sequence). Here the CDR3 DNA reads TGTGCCAGTAGTTTAGGGGACAGGTTGAACTCTGGAAACACCATATATTTT. Protein: CASSLGDRLNSGNTIYF.

The J gene is TRBJ2-5, the V gene TRBV6-4, with a possible D match to TRBD1 (5 bases). The CDR3 runs 12 residues. V was shortened by 9 bases and J by 5 bases, with 13 bases between the two germline ends. The germline CDR1 and CDR2 sequences are MRHNA and SNTAGT. CDR3 sequence (DNA): TGTGCCAGTGTGGGGCCAACGGAGACCCAGTACTTC. This translates into CASVGPTETQYF.

The chain joins TRBV12-5 to TRBJ2-7; 8 bases agree with TRBD2. CDR1 and CDR2 (germline): LGHNT, FRNRAP. This CDR3 has 17 residues. V shed 0 bases, J shed 5 bases, and the junction held 12 bases outside the gene matches. This chain's CDR3 is CASGLVGTREGRHEQYF. CDR3 nucleotides: TGTGCTAGTGGTTTGGTCGGGACTAGGGAGGGGCGTCACGAGCAGTACTTC.

As concerns this clone: A read error may produce the germline difference seen at one junction end. V usage is TRBV6-5 and J usage is TRBJ1-2; TRBD1 agrees at 7 bases. CDR3 size: 15 residues. Looked up from germline, CDR1 is MNHEY and CDR2 is SVGAGI. The CDR3 DNA is TGTGCCAGTAGTTACGCCTCCGGGACAGACTATGGCTACACCTTC. This encodes CASSYASGTDYGYTF.

The gene calls are TRBV28 and TRBJ1-5; 7 bases agree with TRBD1. V trimming: 4 bases; J trimming: 7 bases; junction bases outside the gene matches: 7. CDR1 and CDR2 (germline): MDHEN, SYDVKM. This CDR3 region has 14 residues. The CDR3 region has the DNA TGTGCCAGCAGTTCACAGGGGTCTGGGCAGCCCCAGCATTTT. This codes for CASSSQGSGQPQHF. The full variable domain, in which reference TRBV28 and TRBJ1-5 provide the parts outside the CDR3, is DVKVTQSSRYLVKRTGEKVFLECVQDMDHENMFWYRQDPGLGLRLIYFSYDVKMKEKGDIPEGYSVSREKKERFSLILESASTNQTSMYLCASSSQGSGQPQHFGDGTRLSIL.

The sample holds one count of this clone. The J gene is TRBJ2-7, the V gene TRBV19; TRBD2 agrees at 10 bases. V lost 3 bases to trimming and J lost 6 bases; unmatched junction nucleotides: 8. The germline CDR1 and CDR2 sequences are LNHDA and SQIVND (reference sequence). The CDR3 is made up of 15 amino acids. Here the CDR3 reads CASSIGTSGNVEQYF. As DNA, the CDR3 is TGTGCCAGTAGTATCGGAACTAGCGGGAATGTCGAGCAGTACTTC.

The chain uses TRBV5-1 and TRBJ1-4; 7 bases are shared with TRBD1. Germline CDR1 SGHRS, CDR2 YFSETQ. This CDR3 spans 17 amino acids. Germline trimming cut 3 bases from V and 3 bases from J; bases unmatched to any gene: 11. CDR3 bases: TGCGCCAGCAGCTCACAGCCACCGGGACAGTCTAATGAAAAACTGTTTTTT. Translation: CASSSQPPGQSNEKLFF.

V gene TRBV7-2 combines with J gene TRBJ1-2; TRBD1 might be the D (6 bases). Trimming took off 3 bases at V and 1 base at J, with 12 bases between the two ends. This CDR3 is 15 amino acids long. Germline loops: CDR1 SGHTA, CDR2 FQGNSA. This CDR3 reads CASSFRSGVNYGYTF. CDR3 bases: TGTGCCAGCAGCTTCCGTTCAGGGGTTAACTATGGCTACACCTTC.

This chain links TRBV12-5 with TRBJ1-5; D is unresolved. CDR1 LGHNT and CDR2 FRNRAP come from the germline V gene. This CDR3 comprises 18 residues. V lost 5 bases and J lost 4, with 24 bases in between. The CDR3 region has the DNA TGTGCTAGTGGTCCACCTCGTCTTGGACGCCTAAATAATCAGCCCCAGCATTTT. It specifies CASGPPRLGRLNNQPQHF.

With respect to this clone: In the same sample, other DNA sequences code for this CDR3. The CDR3 nucleotides read TGTGCCAGCAGTTTTAAGGATAGCAATCAGCCCCAGCATTTT. Residues: CASSFKDSNQPQHF. The chain recombines TRBV27 with TRBJ1-5, with D uncertain. The CDR3 runs to 14 residues. Trimming left V 3 bases short and J 0 bases short, with 6 bases between. Germline V gene lookup returns CDR1 MNHEY and CDR2 SMNVEV (reference sequence).